A single sample is the source of the 24 T cell receptor beta chains below, sequenced in a study of blood T cell repertoires in COVID-19. The repertoire was sequenced with immunoSEQ multiplex PCR; TCRdb's copy has only in-frame clones and lacks some. The repertoire holds about 130,000 clones, roughly 81% seen once, with 9.5% to 15% in the top ten. Sequencing was performed on peripheral blood. The receptors shown here come from a human donor in a cohort sampled during active COVID-19.

The genes are TRBV4-1 and TRBJ2-5; TRBD1 agrees at 8 bases. Trimming took 4 bases from V and 2 from J; bases not matched to a gene: 9. Germline V gene sequence: CDR1 MGHRA, CDR2 YSYEKL. This CDR3 has 16 residues. This CDR3 reads CASSRGTGVLQETQYF. CDR3 nucleotide sequence: TGCGCCAGCAGCCGAGGGACAGGAGTTCTTCAAGAGACCCAGTACTTC.

This clone has more than one count but fewer than ten. The chain carries TRBV5-1 and TRBJ1-5; TRBD1 agrees at 9 bases. The CDR3 runs to 17 residues. V was pared by 0 bases and J by 1 base, with 5 bases of the junction left unmatched. Germline V CDR1 and CDR2: SGHRS, YFSETQ. CDR3 sequence reads: CASSLGTGDVSNQPQHF. Here the CDR3 DNA reads TGCGCCAGCAGCTTGGGGACAGGGGACGTAAGCAATCAGCCCCAGCATTTT.

V usage is TRBV19 and J usage is TRBJ2-7; TRBD1 matches at 7 bases. Germline V gene data show CDR1 as LNHDA and CDR2 as SQIVND (reference sequence). The CDR3 totals 15 residues. J lost 4 bases, V lost 0 bases, and 6 bases had no gene match. The CDR3 DNA sequence: TGTGCCAGTAGTATAGACGGGACAGAGAATTACGAGCAGTACTTC. Translation gives CASSIDGTENYEQYF. Drawing the rest from reference TRBV19 and TRBJ2-7, the complete variable domain is DGGITQSPKYLFRKEGQNVTLSCEQNLNHDAMYWYRQDPGQGLRLIYYSQIVNDFQKGDIAEGYSVSREKKESFPLTVTSAQKNPTAFYLCASSIDGTENYEQYFGPGTRLTVT.

The J gene is TRBJ1-2, the V gene TRBV7-2; a weak D match, TRBD1 (6 bases). Germline V gives CDR1 SGHTA, CDR2 FQGNSA. The CDR3 covers 18 residues. The V end lost 1 base, the J end lost 2 bases, and 20 bases lay between the germline ends. In DNA form, the CDR3 reads TGTGCCAGCAGCTTAGTTGGGGGGGTAGCAGGGGCCAACTATGGCTACACCTTC. Protein product: CASSLVGGVAGANYGYTF.

The V and J genes are TRBV4-1 and TRBJ2-3, with TRBD2 identical over 16 bases. This CDR3 comprises 20 residues. Germline CDR1 MGHRA, CDR2 YSYEKL. The V gene end was trimmed by 3 bases and the J gene end by 5 bases; junction bases not matched to a gene: 14. CDR3 in DNA: TGCGCCAGCAGCCAGCCTCCGGGACTAGCGGGGGGGAGGGTTGGAGATACGCAGTATTTT. Translation gives CASSQPPGLAGGRVGDTQYF.

The chain couples TRBV13 to TRBJ1-3; 7 nucleotides line up with TRBD1. Germline trimming cut 2 bases from V and 0 bases from J; bases unmatched to any gene: 13. Germline-derived CDR1 and CDR2 are PRHDT and FYEKMQ (reference sequence). The CDR3 length is 19 residues. The DNA for the CDR3 is TGTGCCAGCAGCTTAAGACAGGGCCTACTCAAGAGCTCTGGAAACACCATATATTTT. Translating it yields CASSLRQGLLKSSGNTIYF.

This clone occurred a few times. V usage is TRBV10-3 and J usage is TRBJ1-6; D is perhaps TRBD1 (5 bases). The CDR3 has 12 amino acids. Germline CDR1 and CDR2: ENHRY and SYGVKD. Trimming removed 5 bases at V and 13 bases at J, with 12 bases between. CDR3 nucleotide sequence: TGTGCCATCAGTCAGGGACTCAGTCCCCTCCACTTT. Its protein is CAISQGLSPLHF.

This chain joins TRBV18 and TRBJ1-2, with a possible D match to TRBD1 (5 bases). The ends were cut back, 6 bases at V and 3 bases at J, with 20 bases in the middle. CDR1 is KGHSH and CDR2 is LQKENI in the germline V gene. This CDR3 has 16 amino acids. CDR3 bases: TGTGCCAGCTCTCCCACTCCGGGGGGACTAGACTATGGCTACACCTTC. Translating it yields CASSPTPGGLDYGYTF.

This sequence joins TRBV6-5 and TRBJ1-2; 8 positions agree with TRBD1. The CDR3 is 13 amino acids. Trimming removed 6 bases from V and 7 bases from J; junction bases left unmatched: 7. The germline gives CDR1 MNHEY, CDR2 SVGAGI. This CDR3 reads CASSLGQGVGYTF. CDR3 DNA: TGTGCCAGCAGCCTAGGACAGGGCGTTGGCTACACCTTC.

The V and J genes are TRBV10-3 and TRBJ1-2, with 8 bases lining up with TRBD1. CDR1 and CDR2 from the germline V gene are ENHRY and SYGVKD. This CDR3 has 16 residues. V lost 6 bases and J lost 2; bases outside the gene matches: 11. The CDR3 coding sequence is TGTGCCATCAGCGATAAGACGACAGGGGTGAACTATGGCTACACCTTC. Amino acid sequence: CAISDKTTGVNYGYTF.

The chain uses TRBV5-1 and TRBJ1-5; D gene uncertain. Germline assignment: CDR1 SGHRS and CDR2 YFSETQ. V shed 0 bases and J shed 4 bases, with 5 bases lying between them. CDR3 length: 13 residues. CDR3 residues: CASSLGANQPQHF. The CDR3 nucleotides read TGCGCCAGCAGCTTGGGGGCGAATCAGCCCCAGCATTTT.

The V call is TRBV7-8, the J call TRBJ2-3, with 7 bases that match TRBD2. The J segment lost 4 bases and the V segment lost 2 bases, leaving 3 bases of the junction unmatched. The germline V gene has CDR1 SGHVS and CDR2 FQNEAQ. The CDR3 contains 14 residues. CDR3 sequence reads: CASSLTTSSDTQYF. In DNA form, the CDR3 reads TGTGCCAGCAGCTTAACGACTAGCTCAGATACGCAGTATTTT.

The rearrangement joins TRBV7-8 to TRBJ2-7; tentative D call: TRBD2 (5 bases). The CDR3 extends over 14 amino acids. CDR1 and CDR2 (germline): SGHVS, FQNEAQ. Trimming cost V 1 base and J 7 bases, with 14 bases left between them. The CDR3 loop reads CASSLVPATGEQYF. The CDR3 DNA reads as TGTGCCAGCAGCTTAGTCCCCGCGACGGGGGAGCAGTACTTC.

The chain joins TRBV19 to TRBJ2-7, with 9 bases lining up with TRBD1. V dropped 6 bases and J dropped 4; count of bases not matched to a gene: 4. Germline V gives CDR1 LNHDA, CDR2 SQIVND (reference sequence). The CDR3 consists of 13 residues. CDR3 in DNA: TGTGCCAGTAGAAGGACAGGGGAATACGAGCAGTACTTC. Its translation: CASRRTGEYEQYF.

The chain couples TRBV12-3 or TRBV12-4 to TRBJ1-2, with a tentative D call TRBD1 (6 bases). The V gene lost 6 bases and the J gene lost 1 base, with 9 bases spanning the gap. This CDR3 contains 13 residues. The CDR3 coding sequence is TGTGCCAGCAGGCCGGACAGTAACTATGGCTACACCTTC. This gives the protein CASRPDSNYGYTF.

The rearrangement joins TRBV10-3 to TRBJ2-1, with TRBD2 matching 8 bases. Germline lookup yields CDR1 ENHRY and CDR2 SYGVKD. The V segment lost 4 bases and the J segment 6 bases; nucleotides outside the gene matches: 5. The CDR3 loop spans 14 amino acids. The CDR3 here is CAISVGGGSNEQFF. The CDR3 DNA follows: TGTGCCATCAGTGTAGGCGGGGGGTCCAATGAGCAGTTCTTC.

J is TRBJ2-2 and V is TRBV6-5, with D possibly TRBD1 on 5 matching bases. CDR1 is MNHEY, CDR2 SVGAGI, per germline. This CDR3 is 14 amino acids long. Trimming removed 6 bases from V and 0 bases from J, with 8 bases in between. CDR3 DNA: TGTGCCAGCAGCAGGACAACGAACACCGGGGAGCTGTTTTTT. Its protein is CASSRTTNTGELFF.

The V gene is TRBV4-2, the J gene TRBJ1-2; 8 bases are shared with TRBD1. The V gene's germline CDR1 is LGHNA and CDR2 YNFKEQ. With V trimmed by 5 bases and J by 4 bases, 9 bases remained unmatched. CDR3 length: 15 residues. The CDR3 here is CASSSRTGSGYGYTF. In DNA, the CDR3 is TGTGCCAGCAGCTCCCGGACAGGGTCAGGCTATGGCTACACCTTC.

The chain recombines TRBV4-2 with TRBJ2-1; 16 bases map to TRBD2. The germline CDR1 and CDR2 sequences are LGHNA and YNFKEQ. The CDR3 sequence is 19 residues long. Trimming took 6 bases from V and 3 from J; bases not matched to a gene: 11. The CDR3 spells CASRSSGTSGGVLYNEQFF. For the CDR3, the DNA is TGTGCCAGCAGATCTTCCGGGACTAGCGGGGGGGTCCTCTACAATGAGCAGTTCTTC.

The J gene is TRBJ1-2, the V gene TRBV2; 9 bases agree with TRBD1. Germline values: CDR1 SNHLY, CDR2 FYNNEI. After removal of 4 bases from V and 4 bases from J, the junction contained 10 bases not matched to a gene. The CDR3 runs 16 residues. The CDR3 protein is CASSGIGDRVGYGYTF. The CDR3 bases are TGTGCCAGCAGTGGGATTGGGGACAGGGTTGGCTATGGCTACACCTTC.

The chain carries TRBV6-5 and TRBJ2-7, with 8 bases identical to TRBD2. The CDR3 has 13 residues. Germline V gene sequence: CDR1 MNHEY, CDR2 SVGAGI. After removal of 8 bases from V and 1 base from J, the junction contained 4 bases not matched to a gene. The CDR3, as DNA: TGTGCCAGCGAGCGGGGGCTTTCCTACGAGCAGTACTTC. As protein: CASERGLSYEQYF.

In its sample, this clone was seen a few times. This chain links TRBV18 with TRBJ2-1; TRBD2 is a possible D gene (6 bases). The CDR3 contains 16 residues. Germline V CDR1 and CDR2: KGHSH, LQKENI. V was shortened by 2 bases and J by 3 bases, with 14 bases between the two germline ends. This CDR3 is CASSPSSGGFYNEQFF. The CDR3, as DNA: TGTGCCAGCTCACCATCCTCCGGGGGATTCTACAATGAGCAGTTCTTC.

The V and J genes are TRBV7-8 and TRBJ2-2; D perhaps matches TRBD2 (7 bases). Germline V CDR1 and CDR2: SGHVS, FQNEAQ. The CDR3 sequence is 15 residues long. Trimming cost V 6 bases and J 4 bases, with 15 bases left between them. CDR3 sequence reads: CASSSAGAGTGELFF. The DNA for the CDR3 is TGTGCCAGCAGTTCCGCGGGGGCGGGCACCGGGGAGCTGTTTTTT.

J is TRBJ1-1 and V is TRBV12-3 or TRBV12-4; weak D call: TRBD1 (5 bases). Trimming left V 6 bases short and J 4 bases short, with 9 bases between. The CDR3 is 12 residues long. The CDR3 region has the DNA TGTGCCAGCAGCAGGGTAAGCACTGAAGCTTTCTTT. This translates into CASSRVSTEAFF.